This T cell receptor beta chain was retrieved from a study of T-cell reconstitution after alpha-beta-depleted transplantation in children. Study-wide findings and caveats: Expanded clones from the graft, numbering several hundred, reportedly supplied alpha-beta T cells about two months after transplant.

The CDR3 is 13 residues long. CDR1 is SEHNR and CDR2 is FQNEAQ in the germline V gene (reference sequence). Trimming shortened V by 5 bases and J by 6 bases, and 14 bases separated the two germline ends. This sample's TCRbeta library carried unique molecular identifier barcodes. TCRdb processed the PCR reads anew with MiXCR; each CDR3 protein has one entry. The repertoire holds approximately 650,000 distinct CDR3 sequences, under 15% seen once, with approximately 0.8% in the top ten. This clonotype was counted between two and nine times. Its antigen is unidentified. The source was PBMCs, collected before TCRalphabeta/CD19-depleted stem cell transplant. The TCR originated in a girl aged 2-10 years with congenital amegakaryocytic thrombocytopenia, due to receive a stem cell transplant. The chain has TRBV7-9 and TRBJ2-7; D perhaps matches TRBD1 (5 bases). The CDR3 sequence is CASSTQGSGEQYF. DNA for the CDR3: TGTGCCAGCAGCACCCAGGGTTCAGGCGAGCAGTACTTC.